Each of the 10 T cell receptor beta chains below was sequenced from the same sample in a study of beta chain features in type 1 diabetes. Expressed TCRB transcripts were sequenced because the isolated RNA had all been reverse transcribed beforehand. Using immunoSEQ multiplex PCR, the repertoire was profiled, and TCRdb retains in-frame clones only, with some absent. The sample carries about 360,000 clones, over 9.5% recorded once. The specimen was naive CD4+ T cells from blood. The receptors shown here come from a man in his late teens or twenties in good health.

This rearrangement joins TRBV25-1 to TRBJ1-6; D remains unclear. With 5 bases removed from V and 7 bases from J, the gap between germline ends came to 6 bases. The germline CDR1 and CDR2 sequences are MGHDK and SYGVNS. The CDR3 has 12 amino acids. The CDR3 reads CASSPQNSPLHF. As DNA, the CDR3 is TGTGCCAGCAGTCCCCAGAATTCACCCCTCCACTTT. Full variable domain (rest looked up from reference TRBV25-1 and TRBJ1-6): EADIYQTPRYLVIGTGKKITLECSQTMGHDKMYWYQQDPGMELHLIHYSYGVNSTEKGDLSSESTVSRIRTEHFPLTLESARPSHTSQYLCASSPQNSPLHFGNGTRLTVT.

This clone was counted only a few times. This sequence joins TRBV4-3 and TRBJ2-1; TRBD2 aligns across 8 bases. Trimming at V came to 0 bases and at J to 0 bases, leaving 4 bases not matched to a gene. The CDR3 sequence is 17 residues long. Germline V CDR1 and CDR2: LGHNA, YSLEER. This chain's CDR3 is CASSQDPSGSSYNEQFF. DNA of the CDR3: TGCGCCAGCAGCCAAGATCCCAGCGGGAGCTCCTACAATGAGCAGTTCTTC.

V is TRBV6-5 and J is TRBJ2-7; D is perhaps TRBD1 (7 bases). V was trimmed by 6 bases and J by 2 bases, leaving 17 bases between them. This CDR3 is 15 amino acids long. Germline assignment: CDR1 MNHEY and CDR2 SVGAGI. CDR3 region: CASSPFAGGTYEQYF. CDR3 nucleotides: TGTGCCAGCAGCCCTTTCGCAGGGGGGACCTACGAGCAGTACTTC.

The rearrangement links TRBV7-6 to TRBJ2-1; weak D call: TRBD1 (6 bases). Germline CDR1 is SGHVS and CDR2 is FNYEAQ. The ends were cut back, 3 bases at V and 4 bases at J, with 19 bases in the middle. The CDR3 consists of 17 residues. CDR3 in DNA: TGTGCCAGCAGCTTTAGGGGCAGGGGTAGGTTTTACAATGAGCAGTTCTTC. Protein: CASSFRGRGRFYNEQFF. The variable domain in full, completed from reference TRBV7-6 and TRBJ2-1, reads GAGVSQSPRYKVTKRGQDVALRCDPISGHVSLYWYRQALGQGPEFLTYFNYEAQQDKSGLPNDRFSAERPEGSISTLTIQRTEQRDSAMYRCASSFRGRGRFYNEQFFGPGTRLTVL.

As concerns this clone: Germline is not matched at one junction end, which may reflect a read error. The chain employs TRBV2 and TRBJ1-5; D may be TRBD1 (5 bases). There are 14 residues in the CDR3. Germline V gene sequence: CDR1 SNHLY, CDR2 FYNNEI. CDR3 coding DNA: TGTGCCAGCAGTGAACAGGGCCCCAATGAGCCCCAGCATTTT. This translates into CASSEQGPNEPQHF.

This chain connects TRBV4-3 to TRBJ2-4; 7 bases map to TRBD2. The CDR3 length is 15 residues. The germline gives CDR1 LGHNA, CDR2 YSLEER. V shed 0 bases, J shed 14 bases, and the junction held 13 bases outside the gene matches. Written as DNA, the CDR3 is TGCGCCAGCAGCCAAGAACCTAGCGGCTCACGCGTGGAGTACTTC. Amino acid sequence: CASSQEPSGSRVEYF.

CDR3 region: CASSPQGASSYEQYF. The CDR3 bases are TGCGCCAGCAGCCCCCAGGGGGCGAGCTCCTACGAGCAGTACTTC. V is TRBV5-1 and J is TRBJ2-5; TRBD1 aligns across 8 bases. The assigned J gene may be wrong: the sequence end matches TRBJ2-7 better. Germline assignment: CDR1 SGHRS and CDR2 YFSETQ. The CDR3 consists of 15 residues.

Only a few counts were recorded for this clone. The gene calls are TRBV19 and TRBJ2-2; D unclear. Germline V gene lookup returns CDR1 LNHDA and CDR2 SQIVND (reference sequence). The CDR3 totals 15 residues. Trimming removed 5 bases from V and 2 bases from J, with 12 bases in between. CDR3 in amino acids: CASSPKTLNTGELFF. In DNA, the CDR3 is TGTGCCAGTAGTCCGAAGACACTTAACACCGGGGAGCTGTTTTTT. Full variable domain (missing parts from reference TRBV19 and TRBJ2-2): DGGITQSPKYLFRKEGQNVTLSCEQNLNHDAMYWYRQDPGQGLRLIYYSQIVNDFQKGDIAEGYSVSREKKESFPLTVTSAQKNPTAFYLCASSPKTLNTGELFFGEGSRLTVL.

This chain connects TRBV9 to TRBJ1-2; 8 nucleotides line up with TRBD1. With V trimmed by 4 bases and J by 4 bases, 15 bases remained unmatched. Per the germline V gene, CDR1 is SGDLS and CDR2 is YYNGEE. The CDR3 consists of 17 residues. This CDR3 is CASSPRTGYSDGYGYTF. The CDR3, as DNA: TGTGCCAGCAGCCCCCGGACAGGGTATTCAGATGGCTATGGCTACACCTTC.

This clone was observed a few times. The chain carries TRBV9 and TRBJ2-1, with 11 bases fitting TRBD2. With 0 bases clipped from V and 8 bases from J, the junction kept 7 bases outside the gene matches. Germline values: CDR1 SGDLS, CDR2 YYNGEE. CDR3 length equals 16 residues. CDR3 nucleotides: TGTGCCAGCAGCGTAGGTAGCGGGAGGGCCGGAGATGAGCAGTTCTTC. Amino acid sequence: CASSVGSGRAGDEQFF. Full variable domain (missing parts from reference TRBV9 and TRBJ2-1): DSGVTQTPKHLITATGQRVTLRCSPRSGDLSVYWYQQSLDQGLQFLIQYYNGEERAKGNILERFSAQQFPDLHSELNLSSLELGDSALYFCASSVGSGRAGDEQFFGPGTRLTVL.